Listed here are 11 T cell receptor beta chains from one sample, sequenced in a study of T cell responses to AZD1222 COVID-19 vaccine. Measured with immunoSEQ multiplex PCR; TCRdb has only the in-frame clones, and not every one. The table has some 150,000 clones, more than 85% seen once. The source was peripheral blood, collected 28 days after the second AZD1222 dose. The receptors come from an adult who received the AZD1222 COVID-19 vaccine.

The V call is TRBV25-1, the J call TRBJ1-6; perhaps TRBD1 as D (5 bases). Germline CDR1 reads MGHDK; CDR2 reads SYGVNS. This CDR3 comprises 14 residues. V was clipped by 7 bases and J by 7 bases, with 14 bases between them. The CDR3 reads CASTWDGPNSPLHF. The CDR3 DNA follows: TGTGCCAGCACCTGGGACGGACCCAATTCACCCCTCCACTTT.

The count of this clone is one. The chain links TRBV7-9 to TRBJ2-1; 12 nucleotides agree with TRBD2. Germline-derived CDR1 and CDR2 are SEHNR and FQNEAQ (reference sequence). This CDR3 comprises 15 residues. V shed 6 bases, J shed 6 bases, and the junction held 6 bases outside the gene matches. The chain's CDR3 is CASRSTSGSGNEQFF. The CDR3 coding sequence is TGTGCCAGCAGATCGACTAGCGGGAGCGGCAATGAGCAGTTCTTC.

This clone was seen once. This chain connects TRBV5-6 to TRBJ2-1; the D gene is possibly TRBD2 (5 bases). The V end was cut by 1 base, the J end by 4 bases, with 9 bases between. The CDR3 loop spans 14 amino acids. Looked up from germline, CDR1 is SGHDT and CDR2 is YYEEEE. The CDR3 spells CASSLRTLYNEQFF. The CDR3 coding sequence is TGTGCCAGCAGCTTGCGGACTTTATACAATGAGCAGTTCTTC.

The chain links TRBV6-1 to TRBJ2-7; D is possibly TRBD1 (7 bases). V was cut by 3 bases and J by 4 bases, with 16 bases left in between. Per germline, CDR1 MNHNS and CDR2 SASEGT. The CDR3 is 15 amino acids. The CDR3 sequence: CASSEGYPGGYEQYF. The CDR3 region has the DNA TGTGCCAGCAGTGAGGGGTATCCAGGGGGGTACGAGCAGTACTTC.

This clone came up once. The rearrangement links TRBV21-1 to TRBJ1-1; the D call in the table, TRBD1, was not verified against the DNA. TRBV21-1 constitutes a pseudogene. The CDR3 is 15 residues long. The CDR3 spells CASSKKGTGNTEAFF. The CDR3 DNA is TGTGCCAGCAGCAAAAAGGGGACAGGGAACACTGAAGCTTTCTTT.

V and J are TRBV18 and TRBJ2-1; TRBD1 agrees at 7 bases. CDR1 and CDR2 (germline): KGHSH, LQKENI. The trim removed 3 bases at V and 4 bases at J, leaving 6 bases unmatched. The CDR3 has 15 residues. The CDR3 region has the DNA TGTGCCAGCTCACCCGGGACAGACTATTACAATGAGCAGTTCTTC. This translates into CASSPGTDYYNEQFF.

This clone came up once. The chain joins TRBV19 to TRBJ2-2; 14 bases agree with TRBD2. The CDR3 loop spans 18 amino acids. J was trimmed by 4 bases and V by 8 bases; bases with no gene match: 12. CDR1 is LNHDA, CDR2 SQIVND, per germline (reference sequence). CDR3 DNA: TGTGCCAGTTCAGGGAGGACTAGCGGGAGGAGATTCACCGGGGAGCTGTTTTTT. Protein: CASSGRTSGRRFTGELFF. Full variable domain (missing parts from reference TRBV19 and TRBJ2-2): DGGITQSPKYLFRKEGQNVTLSCEQNLNHDAMYWYRQDPGQGLRLIYYSQIVNDFQKGDIAEGYSVSREKKESFPLTVTSAQKNPTAFYLCASSGRTSGRRFTGELFFGEGSRLTVL.

The gene calls are TRBV7-2 and TRBJ1-1, with D unresolved. The V gene lost 2 bases and the J gene lost 0 bases, with 10 bases spanning the gap. The CDR3 covers 15 residues. The germline gives CDR1 SGHTA, CDR2 FQGNSA. As DNA, the CDR3 is TGTGCCAGCAGCTTAATGGATACTGTGAACACTGAAGCTTTCTTT. It is translated as CASSLMDTVNTEAFF.

The chain uses TRBV5-1 and TRBJ1-1, with D perhaps TRBD1 (5 bases). The CDR3 totals 14 residues. Germline V gene sequence: CDR1 SGHRS, CDR2 YFSETQ. Trimming removed 4 bases from V and 10 bases from J, with 20 bases in between. The CDR3 loop reads CASSLPGPRMGAFF. As DNA, the CDR3 is TGCGCCAGCAGCCTCCCGGGACCAAGGATGGGAGCTTTCTTT.

The J gene is TRBJ1-2, the V gene TRBV7-9, with no clear D. The V gene lost 5 bases and the J gene lost 0 bases, with 25 bases spanning the gap. The CDR3 sequence is 19 residues long. In germline, CDR1 is SEHNR, CDR2 FQNEAQ (reference sequence). Here the CDR3 DNA reads TGTGCCAGCAGCCAGTCATTGATCAGTGGTTATGCATCTAACTATGGCTACACCTTC. As protein: CASSQSLISGYASNYGYTF.

The rearrangement uses TRBV11-2 and TRBJ2-3; no definite D call. V was clipped by 3 bases and J by 0 bases, with 10 bases between them. CDR1 and CDR2 from the germline V gene are SGHAT and FQNNGV. The CDR3 is 15 residues long. As DNA, the CDR3 is TGTGCCAGCAGCTTGCTAGAGCGAAGCACAGATACGCAGTATTTT. Its translation: CASSLLERSTDTQYF.